A selection of T cell receptor beta chains follows, all from one sample in a study of siplizumab effects on memory and regulatory T cells. Here immunoSEQ multiplex PCR was the method, and the copy in TCRdb shows in-frame clones only, minus some. The sample yields tens of thousands of clones, roughly 88% seen once. Material for sequencing was Tregs sorted from blood. The source is a human donor in good health. CDR3s include the opening cysteine and the closing phenylalanine or tryptophan. D genes are given only for firm matches. The size field is filled for only some rows; it gives once, few, many or a size class.

v_call	clone_size	j_call	d_call	cdr3_nt	cdr3_aa
TRBV6-6	-	TRBJ1-3	-	TGTGCCAGCAGATCCTCTCCCGGAGACATATATTTT	CASRSSPGDIYF
TRBV5-1	-	TRBJ2-5	-	TGCGCCAGCAGCTTGAGCGAGGCACTCGGGACCCAGTACTTC	CASSLSEALGTQYF
TRBV7-2	few	TRBJ1-3	-	TGTGCCAGCAGCTTATTAGTGCCTGGAAACACCATATATTTT	CASSLLVPGNTIYF
TRBV6-1	many	TRBJ2-7	TRBD2	TGTGCCAGCAGTGAGTCCGGGACTAGCGGCTCCTACGAGCAGTACTTC	CASSESGTSGSYEQYF
TRBV19	-	TRBJ1-5	-	TGTGCCAGTAGTAGGGAGGGGAATCAGCCCCAGCATTTT	CASSREGNQPQHF
TRBV12-5	-	TRBJ2-1	TRBD2	TGTGCTAGTGGTTTGGTATCCGGGACTAGCGTTGCAAATGAGCAGTTCTTC	CASGLVSGTSVANEQFF
TRBV9	-	TRBJ2-5	TRBD2	TGTGCCAGCAGCATCGGGGACTACGAGACCCAGTACTTC	CASSIGDYETQYF
TRBV28	-	TRBJ2-2	-	TGTGCCAGCAGTTTCGGTGGGTCACCTAGCGGGGAGCTGTTTTTT	CASSFGGSPSGELFF
TRBV18	-	TRBJ2-7	-	TGTGCCAGCTCACCACTGAAGGATTACGAGCAGTACTTC	CASSPLKDYEQYF
TRBV19	-	TRBJ1-2	TRBD1	TGTGCCAGTAGTATGACAGGGGCTCCTAACTATGGCTACACCTTC	CASSMTGAPNYGYTF
TRBV5-1	-	TRBJ2-1	-	TGCGCCAGCAGCGTAGTGGATCCTAGGAGGAATGAGCAGTTCTTC	CASSVVDPRRNEQFF
TRBV19	-	TRBJ2-7	TRBD2	TGTGCCAGTAGTATACGATCGACTAGCGGGAGCGACGAGCAGTACTTC	CASSIRSTSGSDEQYF
TRBV5-4	-	TRBJ1-1	TRBD1	TGTGCCAGCAGCCTGGGACAGGTGAACACTGAAGCTTTCTTT	CASSLGQVNTEAFF
TRBV19	-	TRBJ1-3	TRBD1	TGTGCCAGTAGTTCCCGGGACAGGATCTCTGGAAACACCATATATTTT	CASSSRDRISGNTIYF
TRBV4-2	-	TRBJ2-7	TRBD2	TGTGCCAGCAGCCAAGAAGAGCGAACTAGCGGGAGGAACGAGCAGTACTTC	CASSQEERTSGRNEQYF
TRBV5-5	-	TRBJ2-7	-	TGTGCCAGCAGCTTACGGGTAGGCTACGAGCAGTACTTC	CASSLRVGYEQYF
TRBV15	-	TRBJ2-2	TRBD2	TGTGCCACCAGCAGAGCCGGACTAGCGGACACCGGGGAGCTGTTTTTT	CATSRAGLADTGELFF
TRBV10-1	-	TRBJ1-1	TRBD1	TGCGCCAGCAGTGAAAAGTTGGACAGGGAAGACTTGGCGAGAACTGAAGCTTTCTTT	CASSEKLDREDLARTEAFF
TRBV11-1	-	TRBJ2-5	-	TGTGCCAGCAGCTCCCATGTAGAGACCCAGTACTTC	CASSSHVETQYF
TRBV14	-	TRBJ2-4	-	TGTGCCAGCAGCCTACTTGGGGACAAAAACATTCAGTACTTC	CASSLLGDKNIQYF
TRBV9	-	TRBJ2-5	-	TGTGCCAGCAGCGTAACTAGCTGGGAAACCCAGTACTTC	CASSVTSWETQYF
TRBV2	few	TRBJ2-7	-	TGTGCCAGCACCCGTTCCTCTTCCTCCTACGAGCAGTACTTC	CASTRSSSSYEQYF
TRBV9	-	TRBJ2-3	-	TGTGCCAGCAGCGGCGGCGTCAACACAGATACGCAGTATTTT	CASSGGVNTDTQYF
TRBV6-1	-	TRBJ2-7	TRBD1	TGTGCCAGCAGTGGGACAGGGCCGTACGAGCAGTACTTC	CASSGTGPYEQYF
TRBV2	-	TRBJ1-2	-	TGTGCCAGCAGTGACAGGTTGGGGCCTAACTATGGCTACACCTTC	CASSDRLGPNYGYTF
TRBV30	-	TRBJ2-7	-	TGTGCCTGGAGTTCGGGACAGGGGGGGACTAGCGGCTCCTACGAGCAGTACTTC	CAWSSGQGGTSGSYEQYF
TRBV9	-	TRBJ2-4	-	TGTGCCAGCAGCGTAGGTACAGGTCCGCCCAAAAACATTCAGTACTTC	CASSVGTGPPKNIQYF
TRBV30	-	TRBJ1-2	-	TGTGCCTGGATTCGGCAAAACTATGGCTACACCTTC	CAWIRQNYGYTF
TRBV4-2	-	TRBJ1-1	TRBD1	TGTGCCAGCAGCCCCCGCCGGGACAGGGTATCTGAAGCTTTCTTT	CASSPRRDRVSEAFF
TRBV11-3	-	TRBJ2-1	TRBD2	TGTGCCAGCAGCTTAATAGCGGGAGGTCACAATGAGCAGTTCTTC	CASSLIAGGHNEQFF
TRBV30	-	TRBJ2-7	TRBD2	TGTGCCTGGAGACCCCCCAGCGGGAGTGTCAAGCAGTACTTC	CAWRPPSGSVKQYF
TRBV4-2	few	TRBJ1-1	-	TGTGCCAGCAGCCAAGTCACAGTTCTGAACACTGAAGCTTTCTTT	CASSQVTVLNTEAFF
TRBV5-1	-	TRBJ1-1	-	TGCGCCAGCAGAAAAGTGGACAGAGTGAACACTGAAGCTTTCTTT	CASRKVDRVNTEAFF
TRBV19	-	TRBJ2-7	-	TGTGCCAGTAGTACTCACCAGAGCTCCTACGAGCAGTACTTC	CASSTHQSSYEQYF
TRBV30	-	TRBJ2-1	-	TGTGCCTGGAGTGTACTGGAAGACGAGCAGTTCTTC	CAWSVLEDEQFF
TRBV9	-	TRBJ2-7	-	TGTGCCAGCAGCGTTCATTACGAGCAGTACTTC	CASSVHYEQYF
TRBV5-1	-	TRBJ2-2	TRBD1	TGCGCCAGCAGCTTGGCGGAATACAGGGGGGCCGGGGAGCTGTTTTTT	CASSLAEYRGAGELFF
TRBV7-3	-	TRBJ1-6	-	TGTGCCAGCAGCTTAACCGGCCTGCATAATTCACCCCTCCACTTT	CASSLTGLHNSPLHF
TRBV7-7	-	TRBJ2-7	-	TGTGCTAGCTACAGGTTCCACGAGCAGTACTTC	CASYRFHEQYF
TRBV4-2	-	TRBJ2-7	-	TGTGCCAGCAGCCAAGATGGCGGAGTCACCTACGAGCAGTACTTC	CASSQDGGVTYEQYF
TRBV6-1	-	TRBJ1-4	-	TGTGCCAGCAGCGGACAAGTAAAACTGTTTTTT	CASSGQVKLFF
TRBV10-1	-	TRBJ2-2	TRBD2	TGCGCCAGCATCCAAGCGGGAGGGTCCCCCGGGGAGCTGTTTTTT	CASIQAGGSPGELFF
TRBV5-6	once	TRBJ1-1	-	TGTGCCAGCAGCTTGGCAGGGGAGGACACTGAAGCTTTCTTT	CASSLAGEDTEAFF
TRBV5-1	-	TRBJ1-1	-	TGCGCCAGCAGCTTGGTGGCAGGGCAGAGTGAAGCTTTCTTT	CASSLVAGQSEAFF
TRBV6-4	-	TRBJ1-6	-	TGTGCCAGCACCCCCCACGCCGGGAATTCACCCCTCCACTTT	CASTPHAGNSPLHF
TRBV19	-	TRBJ2-2	TRBD2	TGTGCCAGTGCGCGCGCTAGCGGGAGGGCTTTGTATGGCGGGACCGGGGAGCTGTTTTTT	CASARASGRALYGGTGELFF
TRBV6-4	few	TRBJ2-2	-	TGTGCCAGTGCCTCTAGCGCCGACACCGGGGAGCTGTTTTTT	CASASSADTGELFF
TRBV19	-	TRBJ1-3	TRBD1	TGTGCCAGTAGTACCTTTTGGACAGGGGCAAGCTCTGGAAACACCATATATTTT	CASSTFWTGASSGNTIYF
TRBV30	-	TRBJ1-1	-	TGTGCCTGGACTCGGATCGGGGTCGGCGGACGCTCTGAAGCTTTCTTT	CAWTRIGVGGRSEAFF
TRBV18	-	TRBJ1-5	-	TGTGCCAGCTCACCACCATGGGGCTCCAATCAGCCCCAGCATTTT	CASSPPWGSNQPQHF
TRBV5-1	-	TRBJ2-1	-	TGCGCCAGCAGCTTGGTTCAGAGCTCCTACAATGAGCAGTTCTTC	CASSLVQSSYNEQFF
TRBV5-6	-	TRBJ2-4	-	TGTGCCAGCAGCTCAGGGCCACTAGCCAAAAACATTCAGTACTTC	CASSSGPLAKNIQYF
TRBV7-6	-	TRBJ1-5	-	TGTGCCAGCAGCTTAGCGCGGGATCAGCCCCAGCATTTT	CASSLARDQPQHF
TRBV14	-	TRBJ2-2	TRBD1	TGTGCCAGCAGTCTCAGACAGGGGGCTCGCCGGGAGCTGTTTTTT	CASSLRQGARRELFF